One sample yielded the 24 T cell receptor beta chains listed below, sequenced in a study of patients and donors after allogeneic stem cell transplantation. TCRdb reprocessed the RT-PCR reads via MiXCR and lists one record per CDR3 protein. The data show about 400,000 distinct CDR3 sequences, 15% to 20% seen once. Material: blood, either unsorted or a sorted T cell fraction (not recorded which). These receptor sequences come from a human donor who was either an allogeneic HSCT recipient or a stem cell or donor lymphocyte infusion donor (not recorded which). It is not recorded whose cells these are; they may come from a transplant donor.

The gene calls are TRBV5-1 and TRBJ2-7, with 8 bases that match TRBD2. This CDR3 has 16 amino acids. Germline CDR1 SGHRS, CDR2 YFSETQ. Trimming took 4 bases from V and 3 from J; bases not matched to a gene: 12. The CDR3 is CASSLSGWREDYEQYF. The CDR3 coding sequence is TGCGCCAGCAGCCTGTCCGGATGGCGGGAGGACTACGAGCAGTACTTC.

This clonotype was picked up one time. The chain has TRBV4-1 and TRBJ1-1, with D hard to call. The CDR3 has 17 residues. Trimming cost V 0 bases and J 0 bases, with 14 bases left between them. Germline assignment: CDR1 MGHRA and CDR2 YSYEKL. CDR3 residues: CASSQDPRSAMNTEAFF. The CDR3 nucleotides read TGCGCCAGCAGCCAAGATCCACGTAGTGCCATGAACACTGAAGCTTTCTTT.

The rearrangement joins TRBV3-1 to TRBJ2-1; D may match TRBD1 or TRBD2 (6 bases each). This CDR3 is 15 amino acids long. V shed 0 bases and J shed 6 bases, with 12 bases lying between them. Germline V gives CDR1 LGHDT, CDR2 YNNKEL (reference sequence). Here the CDR3 reads CASSQDWGAGNEQFF. The CDR3 nucleotides read TGTGCCAGCAGCCAAGATTGGGGGGCGGGCAATGAGCAGTTCTTC.

At least ten counts were recorded for this clonotype. The V and J genes are TRBV12-3 or TRBV12-4 and TRBJ2-1, with D perhaps being TRBD1 or TRBD2 (5 bases each). This CDR3 has 16 amino acids. The germline V and J ends were trimmed by 7 bases and 0 bases, with 16 bases remaining between them. As DNA, the CDR3 is TGTGCCAGCACCCTGGGGCGGGCGAGCTCCTACAATGAGCAGTTCTTC. Encoded protein: CASTLGRASSYNEQFF.

The chain carries TRBV5-1 and TRBJ1-4; the match to TRBD1 covers 7 bases. The trim removed 4 bases at V and 5 bases at J, leaving 8 bases unmatched. This CDR3 is built from 15 residues. Per germline, CDR1 SGHRS and CDR2 YFSETQ. CDR3 bases: TGCGCCAGCAGCGGGGGGACAGTCGTGAATGAAAAACTGTTTTTT. Translating it yields CASSGGTVVNEKLFF.

The rearrangement links TRBV15 to TRBJ2-3; 8 bases line up with TRBD2. The length of the CDR3 is 14 residues. The ends lost 11 bases at V and 6 bases at J; junction bases unmatched: 13. Germline assignment: CDR1 LNHNV and CDR2 YYDKDF (reference sequence). The chain's CDR3 is CALARSGREDTQYF. The DNA for the CDR3 is TGTGCCTTAGCGCGCAGCGGGAGAGAGGATACGCAGTATTTT.

This clonotype occurred a few times. As DNA, the CDR3 is TGTGCCAGCAGTCCCCGGGCAGGGGTCCTCGAGCAGTACTTC. Protein product: CASSPRAGVLEQYF. The gene calls are TRBV6-1 and TRBJ2-7, with D possibly matching TRBD1 (6 bases). V was clipped by 5 bases and J by 6 bases, with 17 bases between them. Looked up from germline, CDR1 is MNHNS and CDR2 is SASEGT. The CDR3 loop spans 14 amino acids.

The chain has TRBV30 and TRBJ2-5, with a tentative D call TRBD2 (6 bases). V lost 2 bases and J 3 bases, leaving 16 bases between the germline ends. Germline CDR1 and CDR2: GTSNPN and SVGIG (reference sequence). This CDR3 spans 15 amino acids. This CDR3 is CAWSKRGREKETQYF. The CDR3 coding sequence is TGTGCCTGGAGTAAAAGGGGACGGGAGAAAGAGACCCAGTACTTC.

This clonotype was observed many times. CDR3 bases: TGCGCCAGCAGCCCCCAGGGACTGGATCAGCCCCAGCATTTT. It codes for CASSPQGLDQPQHF. This chain uses TRBV4-1 with TRBJ1-5; a possible D gene is TRBD1 (5 bases). There are 14 residues in the CDR3. Deletions cut 4 bases from V and 5 bases from J, with 12 bases between. From germline, CDR1 is MGHRA and CDR2 YSYEKL.

This clonotype has ten or more counts. The rearrangement uses TRBV7-3 and TRBJ1-5; D is uncertain. CDR1 SGHTA and CDR2 FQGTGA come from the germline V gene. There are 13 residues in the CDR3. Trimming stripped 0 bases from V and 5 bases from J, with 5 bases between. The CDR3 loop is CASSLTRDQPQHF. The CDR3 DNA reads as TGTGCCAGCAGCTTAACGCGGGATCAGCCCCAGCATTTT.

This clonotype was found a few times. The genes are TRBV7-3 and TRBJ2-3; 12 positions match TRBD2. Unmatched junction bases numbered 8, after V lost 5 bases and J lost 5 bases. This CDR3 contains 16 residues. CDR1 and CDR2 (germline): SGHTA, FQGTGA. The CDR3: CASSGRLAGVRDTQYF. DNA of the CDR3: TGTGCCAGCAGCGGAAGACTAGCGGGGGTGCGAGATACGCAGTATTTT.

This clonotype was counted only a few times. The chain joins TRBV6-2 or TRBV6-3 to TRBJ1-5; D might be TRBD1 (5 bases). Per germline, CDR1 MNHEY and CDR2 SVGEGT. The V end was cut by 4 bases, the J end by 6 bases, with 19 bases between. The CDR3 consists of 16 residues. CDR3 bases: TGTGCCAGCAGTTGCCTTGGAAGGGGCTTAGGTCAGCCCCAGCATTTT. It translates to CASSCLGRGLGQPQHF.

This clonotype was counted only a few times. The chain couples TRBV7-3 to TRBJ2-2; TRBD1 aligns across 7 bases. Germline assignment: CDR1 SGHTA and CDR2 FQGTGA. CDR3 size: 17 residues. Trimming removed 2 bases from V and 3 bases from J; junction bases left unmatched: 9. CDR3 protein: CASSLRPTGWDTGELFF. For the CDR3, the DNA is TGTGCCAGCAGCTTACGACCGACAGGGTGGGACACCGGGGAGCTGTTTTTT.

This clonotype was counted a few times. This chain connects TRBV24-1 to TRBJ1-1; D is unresolved. CDR3 length: 12 residues. In germline, CDR1 is KGHDR, CDR2 SFDVKD. The V end lost 8 bases, the J end lost 7 bases, and 13 bases lay between the germline ends. The CDR3 loop reads CATMGGWGEAFF. The CDR3 bases are TGTGCCACCATGGGTGGGTGGGGTGAAGCTTTCTTT.

This chain links TRBV2 with TRBJ2-7; 9 nucleotides match TRBD1. The CDR3 is 14 residues long. The V and J ends lost 7 bases and 6 bases, in that order; junction bases with no gene match: 10. Germline CDR1 is SNHLY and CDR2 is FYNNEI. This CDR3 reads CASKIRTGVIEQYF. Here the CDR3 DNA reads TGTGCCAGCAAGATAAGGACAGGGGTAATCGAGCAGTACTTC.

The chain employs TRBV7-9 and TRBJ2-2; D call uncertain. V lost 1 base, J lost 8 bases, and 14 bases lay in between. The germline gives CDR1 SEHNR, CDR2 FQNEAQ (reference sequence). This CDR3 is built from 15 residues. The DNA of the CDR3 is TGTGCCAGCAGCTTAGAACGAGGATTCGCGGGGGAGCTGTTTTTT. This codes for CASSLERGFAGELFF. The whole variable domain, remainder taken from reference TRBV7-9 and TRBJ2-2, is DTGVSQNPRHKITKRGQNVTFRCDPISEHNRLYWYRQTLGQGPEFLTYFQNEAQLEKSRLLSDRFSAERPKGSFSTLEIQRTEQGDSAMYLCASSLERGFAGELFFGEGSRLTVL.

This clonotype was detected a few times. This sequence joins TRBV6-4 and TRBJ2-2; D possibly uses TRBD1 or TRBD2 (6 bases each). V dropped 6 bases and J dropped 4 bases, with 12 bases sitting between them. CDR1 and CDR2 from the germline V gene are MRHNA and SNTAGT. This CDR3 contains 14 residues. In DNA, the CDR3 is TGTGCCAGCAGAACGTCGGGGGCCACCGGGGAGCTGTTTTTT. The encoded protein is CASRTSGATGELFF.

In its sample, this clonotype was seen a few times. The chain employs TRBV25-1 and TRBJ2-2; unclear D gene. Looked up from germline, CDR1 is MGHDK and CDR2 is SYGVNS. The V gene lost 4 bases and the J gene lost 4 bases, with 7 bases spanning the gap. The CDR3 totals 13 residues. This CDR3 reads CASSGGRTGELFF. The DNA for the CDR3 is TGTGCCAGCAGTGGTGGGCGCACCGGGGAGCTGTTTTTT.

In its sample, this clonotype was seen a few times. The chain joins TRBV15 to TRBJ2-1; D is undetermined. V dropped 0 bases and J dropped 3 bases, with 3 bases sitting between them. This CDR3 has 13 residues. Germline V gene sequence: CDR1 LNHNV, CDR2 YYDKDF (reference sequence). The CDR3 DNA reads as TGTGCCACCAGCAGAGATCACTACAATGAGCAGTTCTTC. Its protein product is CATSRDHYNEQFF.

This sequence joins TRBV18 and TRBJ1-1; D remains ambiguous. The CDR3 sequence is 12 residues long. Looked up from germline, CDR1 is KGHSH and CDR2 is LQKENI. V shed 2 bases and J shed 11 bases, with 12 bases lying between them. The CDR3 nucleotides read TGTGCCAGCTCACCAAACAGTCTCGGGGCTTTCTTT. Protein product: CASSPNSLGAFF.

Ten or more counts support this clonotype. This rearrangement joins TRBV20-1 to TRBJ2-4; the D is unclear. The V end was cut by 6 bases, the J end by 0 bases, with 12 bases between. The CDR3 contains 14 residues. Germline CDR1 reads DFQATT; CDR2 reads SNEGSKA (reference sequence). This CDR3 is CSANPTVAKNIQYF. The CDR3, as DNA: TGCAGTGCAAATCCGACGGTAGCCAAAAACATTCAGTACTTC.

This clonotype appeared many times. J is TRBJ2-7 and V is TRBV12-3 or TRBV12-4, with D possibly TRBD2 on 5 matching bases. V was trimmed by 3 bases and J by 1 base, leaving 10 bases between them. The CDR3 totals 14 residues. CDR3 in DNA: TGTGCCAGCAGTTTTGGCCGGGGATCCTACGAGCAGTACTTC. Translating gives CASSFGRGSYEQYF.

This clonotype was picked up a small number of times. The rearrangement uses TRBV4-2 and TRBJ1-1; the D is unclear. The CDR3 runs to 13 residues. Germline loops: CDR1 LGHNA, CDR2 YNFKEQ. Between the trimmed V and J ends, which lost 11 bases and 1 base, there was a span of 14 bases. CDR3 nucleotides: TGTGCCGCGAGCGCGGCGCCGAACACTGAAGCTTTCTTT. This sequence encodes CAASAAPNTEAFF.

This clonotype was recorded a few times. The chain links TRBV6-1 to TRBJ1-1, with D possibly matching TRBD1 (6 bases). Deletions cut 9 bases from V and 0 bases from J, with 14 bases between. Germline-derived CDR1 and CDR2 are MNHNS and SASEGT. The length of the CDR3 is 14 residues. In DNA form, the CDR3 reads TGTGCCAGTTATTTACAGGGAATGAACACTGAAGCTTTCTTT. Translating gives CASYLQGMNTEAFF.